A selection of T cell receptor beta chains follows, all from one sample in a study of cytomegalovirus exposure and HLA in healthy donors. Libraries were prepared by immunoSEQ multiplex PCR; TCRdb keeps only in-frame clonotypes and omits some of them. The sample records some 150,000 clones, 80% being singletons. The sample consisted of PBMCs. The receptors here all came from a man younger than 30 in good health and CMV-seropositive. Both conserved end residues are part of each CDR3. Each record gives: clone size, J gene, D gene, V gene, CDR3 DNA, CDR3 protein. A D gene is named only where the DNA matches it firmly. Rows may omit the clone size; those that give it use once, few, many or a size class.

NA,TRBJ2-1,TRBD2,TRBV7-2,TGTGCCAGCAGCCCTACTAGCGGGGGTAACAATGAGCAGTTCTTC,CASSPTSGGNNEQFF
NA,TRBJ2-3,TRBD2,TRBV7-9,TGTGCCAGCAGCGCCACCTTTGGGAGCGGGAGAGTCTCAGATACGCAGTATTTT,CASSATFGSGRVSDTQYF
once,TRBJ1-3,TRBD1,TRBV29-1,TGCAGCGTTGTACAGGGGGGTTCTGGAAACACCATATATTTT,CSVVQGGSGNTIYF
NA,TRBJ1-1,TRBD1,TRBV5-1,TGCGCCAGCAGCTTTAGACCCGGGACAGGAGGACAGAACACTGAAGCTTTCTTT,CASSFRPGTGGQNTEAFF
NA,TRBJ2-7,TRBD2,TRBV5-4,TGTGCCAGCAGCTTGGCGGGGGGGCCGGATGAGCAGTACTTC,CASSLAGGPDEQYF
once,TRBJ1-1,TRBD1,TRBV5-1,TGCGCCAGCAGCTTGGGGGACAGGGGTCATCTGAACACTGAAGCTTTCTTT,CASSLGDRGHLNTEAFF
NA,TRBJ1-5,NA,TRBV6-1,TGTGCCAGCAGTGAAACAGGTGCCTTTGCTCAGCCCCAGCATTTT,CASSETGAFAQPQHF
few,TRBJ2-5,TRBD2,TRBV7-9,TGTGCCACCCGTAGACGGGGCGGGGGGGTAGGAGAGACCCAGTACTTC,CATRRRGGGVGETQYF
NA,TRBJ1-2,NA,TRBV11-2,TGTGCCAGCAGCTTAGCACCGGGACTGAACTATGGCTACACCTTC,CASSLAPGLNYGYTF
NA,TRBJ1-1,TRBD1,TRBV9,TGTGCCAGCAGCGTAACCACAGGGGTGAACACTGAAGCTTTCTTT,CASSVTTGVNTEAFF
NA,TRBJ2-5,NA,TRBV7-9,TGTGCCAGCACCCTCGGAACAGGAGGGCGAGAGACCCAGTACTTC,CASTLGTGGRETQYF
NA,TRBJ2-1,TRBD2,TRBV9,TGTGCCAGCAGCAAACTAGCGGTTTCCTACAATGAGCAGTTCTTC,CASSKLAVSYNEQFF
NA,TRBJ2-1,NA,TRBV7-9,TGTTCCAGCAGCTTAGGCGCGTCGGCTAGTAACGATGAGCAGTTCTTC,CSSSLGASASNDEQFF
NA,TRBJ1-2,NA,TRBV21-1,TGTGCCAGCAGCAACGGACAAGGCCTATATGGCTACACCTTC,CASSNGQGLYGYTF
few,TRBJ2-1,NA,TRBV15,TGTGCCACCAGCAGGGACAGAGACTACAATGAGCAGTTCTTC,CATSRDRDYNEQFF
NA,TRBJ2-5,NA,TRBV29-1,TGCAGCGTTGATGAAGGCGGGCAAGAGACCCAGTACTTC,CSVDEGGQETQYF
NA,TRBJ2-7,NA,TRBV7-6,TGTGCCAGCAGCTTAGATCCAGGTCCCTACGAGCAGTACTTC,CASSLDPGPYEQYF
NA,TRBJ1-5,NA,TRBV30,TGTGCCTGGAGATTAACAGGGCGTAGCAATCAGCCCCAGCATTTT,CAWRLTGRSNQPQHF
once,TRBJ2-3,TRBD2,TRBV5-4,TGTGCCAGCAGCTCCCGACTAGCGGGGGGGGTAGATACGCAGTATTTT,CASSSRLAGGVDTQYF
NA,TRBJ1-5,NA,TRBV6-5,TGTGCCAGCAGTTACGATGGGGGGTATCAGCCCCAGCATTTT,CASSYDGGYQPQHF
NA,TRBJ2-7,NA,TRBV2,TGTGCCAGCAGGGGGACACCCGGCCACTTC,CASRGTPGHF
NA,TRBJ1-5,TRBD1,TRBV9,TGTGCCAGCAGCGTGGGGACAGTAGGCAATCAGCCCCAGCATTTT,CASSVGTVGNQPQHF
NA,TRBJ2-2,NA,TRBV6-5,TGTGCCAGCAGACAAAGACAGATCTCCGGGGAGCTGTTTTTT,CASRQRQISGELFF
NA,TRBJ2-1,TRBD1,TRBV13,TGTGCCAGCAGCTACAGGGGACAAGTTTTAGATGAGCAGTTCTTC,CASSYRGQVLDEQFF
NA,TRBJ1-5,NA,TRBV6-5,TGTGCCAGCAGTTATACCGGGACCCTAGGGGGGCCCCAGCATTTT,CASSYTGTLGGPQHF
NA,TRBJ2-7,TRBD2,TRBV9,TGTGCCAGCAGCGTAGGCGTGGGACTAGCCTACGAGCAGTACTTC,CASSVGVGLAYEQYF
NA,TRBJ2-1,TRBD2,TRBV9,TGTGCCAGCAGCCCCCGGACTAGCGGATACAATGAGCAGTTCTTC,CASSPRTSGYNEQFF
NA,TRBJ2-1,NA,TRBV5-6,TGTGCCAGCAGCTTCAAGAGGTACAATGAGCAGTTCTTC,CASSFKRYNEQFF
NA,TRBJ2-1,TRBD2,TRBV5-4,TGTGCCAGCAGCTTGGCCGGGACTAGCGGGATATCCCCGTTCTTC,CASSLAGTSGISPFF
NA,TRBJ2-5,NA,TRBV25-1,TGTGCCAGCAGCGTCAGGCGTTTTCAAGAGACCCAGTACTTC,CASSVRRFQETQYF
NA,TRBJ1-1,NA,TRBV5-6,TGTGCCAGCAGAACTACCCTGGGGGGGAACACTGAAGCTTTCTTT,CASRTTLGGNTEAFF
once,TRBJ1-6,TRBD1,TRBV5-6,TGTGCCAGCAGCCTGGACAGGGTTTCACCCCTCCACTTT,CASSLDRVSPLHF
NA,TRBJ2-1,NA,TRBV6-6,TGTGCCAGCAGGGGAGCTGAGCAGTTCTTC,CASRGAEQFF
NA,TRBJ2-5,NA,TRBV29-1,TGCAGCGTTAGGGGGGGGGCCCGAGAGACCCAGTACTTC,CSVRGGARETQYF
once,TRBJ1-1,NA,TRBV2,TGTGCCAGCAGTGATGGGCAGGGATTTGCCCAGAACACTGAAGCTTTCTTT,CASSDGQGFAQNTEAFF
NA,TRBJ1-2,TRBD1,TRBV6-1,TGTGCCAGTGGACCGGGACAGTCACAAGGCTACACCTTC,CASGPGQSQGYTF
few,TRBJ2-3,NA,TRBV6-6,TGTGCCAGCAGTTATGAGGGCCCAGATACGCAGTATTTT,CASSYEGPDTQYF
NA,TRBJ1-5,TRBD1,TRBV19,TGTGCCAGTAGTCCCCCACCCCCCCAGGGGGCTATATTTAAGCATTTT,CASSPPPPQGAIFKHF
NA,TRBJ2-5,NA,TRBV4-3,TGCGCCAGCAGCCAAGATTTAAAGACCCAGTACTTC,CASSQDLKTQYF
NA,TRBJ2-7,NA,TRBV5-6,TGTGCCAGCAGCCGTTGGGAGAACGACTACGAGCAGTACTTC,CASSRWENDYEQYF
NA,TRBJ1-2,NA,TRBV2,TGTGCCAGTCAGGTGCATTATGGCTACACCTTC,CASQVHYGYTF
few,TRBJ2-3,TRBD1,TRBV11-2,TGTGCCAGCAGCTTAGATCTTCGGCAGGGGGCAGGAGATACGCAGTATTTT,CASSLDLRQGAGDTQYF
NA,TRBJ1-1,TRBD1,TRBV4-3,TGCGCCAGCAGCCAACGGGACAGGGGGCATCCCGCTGGAAGGACTGAAGCTTTCTTT,CASSQRDRGHPAGRTEAFF
NA,TRBJ2-3,NA,TRBV27,TGTGCCAGCAGTTTAAGAGCAGGGACAGATACGCAGTATTTT,CASSLRAGTDTQYF
NA,TRBJ2-7,NA,TRBV16,TGTGCCAGCAGCCAATCGAAGATTAACGAGCAGTACTTC,CASSQSKINEQYF
once,TRBJ1-2,TRBD1,TRBV19,TGTGCCAGTAGTCCGACGGGGACAGATTATGGCTACACCTTC,CASSPTGTDYGYTF
NA,TRBJ1-1,TRBD1,TRBV25-1,TGTGCCAGCAGTTGGACAGGCTTTGCTGAAGCTTTCTTT,CASSWTGFAEAFF
NA,TRBJ2-5,TRBD1,TRBV6-1,TGTGCCAGCAGTAGGACAGGAGAAGAGACCCAGTACTTC,CASSRTGEETQYF
NA,TRBJ2-2,NA,TRBV10-1,TGCGCCAGCAGTGTTTCGAGAGAACACCGGGGAGCTGTTTTT,CASSVSREHRGAVF
few,TRBJ2-3,TRBD2,TRBV4-1,TGCGCCAGCAGCCCTAGCGGGAGCACAGATACGCAGTATTTT,CASSPSGSTDTQYF
few,TRBJ2-1,NA,TRBV11-3,TGTGCCAGCAGCTTCGGGACATACGACAATGAGCAGTTCTTC,CASSFGTYDNEQFF
once,TRBJ1-3,NA,TRBV19,TGTGCCAGTTCGGCCTCAGGGATCTCTGGAAACACCATATATTTT,CASSASGISGNTIYF
NA,TRBJ1-5,NA,TRBV27,TGTGCGAGCCATCTAGATGGGAGTGGCAATCAGCCCCAGCATTTT,CASHLDGSGNQPQHF
once,TRBJ2-5,NA,TRBV5-1,TGCGCCAGCAGGAGAAAGGAGTCGTTCGGAGAGACCCAGTACTTC,CASRRKESFGETQYF
NA,TRBJ2-7,TRBD1,TRBV6-6,TGTGCCAGCACCAAGGGACAGGAGCTCCCTAGAGTCGAGCAGTACTTC,CASTKGQELPRVEQYF
NA,TRBJ1-4,TRBD1,TRBV7-9,TGTGCCAGCAGCACCTCCTCCGGGACAGTAAGAGAAAAACTGTTTTTT,CASSTSSGTVREKLFF
once,TRBJ2-4,TRBD2,TRBV19,TGTGCCAGTAGTATAGCTAGCGGGAGTTGGTACTTC,CASSIASGSWYF
NA,TRBJ1-2,TRBD1,TRBV7-9,TGTGCCAGCAGCTCGTCCGACAGGGGGCGTTTTGGCTACACCTTC,CASSSSDRGRFGYTF